The clone carrying this TCR beta chain was counted only a few times. Its cognate antigen is unknown. CDR1 and CDR2 from the germline V gene are WSHSY and SAAADI. This CDR3 comprises 14 residues. The J segment lost 2 bases and the V segment lost 7 bases, leaving 5 bases of the junction unmatched. Treatment in this sample: about 20 received Ad26.COV2.S at low or high dose, single or two shots; about 5 received placebo; per-sample allocation not given. Material that was analyzed had been drawn on day 63 after the first vaccine or placebo injection. This sample was included in a study of Ad26.COV2.S vaccination and SARS-CoV-2 variants. Study as a whole: Ad26.COV2.S shots went into the muscle once or twice, 56 days apart.

Produced via immunoSEQ multiplex PCR; TCRdb's table is partial and in-frame only. The table records 350,000 to 450,000 clones, roughly 90% of them present only once. The study, taken as a whole, reports: Higher spike-specific TCR breadth was found in vaccine recipients than in placebo recipients.

The starting material was peripheral blood, obtained in a trial of Ad26.COV2.S vaccine versus placebo. The TCR was taken from a person aged 18-65 years who received the Ad26.COV2.S COVID-19 vaccine or a placebo. The genes are TRBV10-2 and TRBJ1-5, with 7 bases that match TRBD1. CDR3 residues: CASTGGWGNQPQHF. CDR3 in DNA: TGCGCCAGCACAGGGGGATGGGGCAATCAGCCCCAGCATTTT.